What follows are 27 T cell receptor beta chains derived from one specimen sequenced in a study of type 1 regulatory T cells. Study results and caveats: Type 1 regulatory T cells had a more restricted TCR repertoire than non-type 1 regulatory T cells.

Antigens of these TCRs are unknown. MiXCR was run by TCRdb on the reads, yielding one entry per CDR3 protein. The sample records fewer than 80,000 distinct CDR3 sequences, roughly 20% being singletons. The sample taken for sequencing was cultured type 1 regulatory T (Tr1) cells, either the whole culture or a sorted fraction (not recorded which). These TCRs come from a human donor in good health.

This clonotype has ten or more counts. The chain recombines TRBV20-1 with TRBJ2-1; D remains ambiguous. The CDR3 loop spans 17 amino acids. CDR1 is DFQATT, CDR2 SNEGSKA, per germline (reference sequence). V gave up 5 bases and J gave up 0 bases, with 20 bases separating them. CDR3 DNA: TGCAGTGCTCCGGACGGCCCGGTTGCTTCCTCCTACAATGAGCAGTTCTTC. It yields the protein CSAPDGPVASSYNEQFF.

The gene calls are TRBV6-5 and TRBJ2-7; a possible D gene is TRBD1 (6 bases). From germline, CDR1 is MNHEY and CDR2 SVGAGI. Trimming left V 0 bases short and J 2 bases short, with 14 bases between. CDR3 length: 16 residues. The CDR3 is CASSYSFMGAAYEQYF. The DNA of the CDR3 is TGTGCCAGCAGTTACTCGTTTATGGGGGCCGCCTACGAGCAGTACTTC.

This sequence joins TRBV18 and TRBJ2-7; 9 bases line up with TRBD1. Germline trimming cut 4 bases from V and 1 base from J; bases unmatched to any gene: 5. The CDR3 runs 15 residues. Germline V CDR1 and CDR2: KGHSH, LQKENI. This CDR3 is CASSLTGGVSYEQYF. The CDR3 DNA sequence: TGTGCCAGCTCACTGACAGGGGGGGTGTCCTACGAGCAGTACTTC.

This clonotype has just a few counts. V is TRBV5-1 and J is TRBJ2-1; 10 bases line up with TRBD1. The CDR3 length is 16 residues. Germline CDR1 SGHRS, CDR2 YFSETQ. After removal of 0 bases from V and 5 bases from J, the junction contained 5 bases not matched to a gene. The CDR3 sequence: CASSLGGTGVHNEQFF. The CDR3 region has the DNA TGCGCCAGCAGCTTGGGAGGGACAGGGGTACACAATGAGCAGTTCTTC.

The rearrangement links TRBV20-1 to TRBJ2-4, with D maybe TRBD2 (6 bases). This CDR3 comprises 15 residues. V shed 4 bases and J shed 3 bases, with 16 bases lying between them. CDR1 and CDR2 from the germline V gene are DFQATT and SNEGSKA (reference sequence). The CDR3 DNA follows: TGCAGTGCTACCCGTTGGGGGGAACACAAAAACATTCAGTACTTC. Protein product: CSATRWGEHKNIQYF.

The CDR3 nucleotides are TGTGCCAGCAGCTACCGACAGGGAAGGAACACTGAAGCTTTCTTT. This encodes CASSYRQGRNTEAFF. This chain uses TRBV3-1 with TRBJ1-1; 7 bases align to TRBD1. This CDR3 has 15 amino acids. The V segment lost 5 bases and the J segment 1 base; nucleotides outside the gene matches: 7. Germline V gene data show CDR1 as LGHDT and CDR2 as YNNKEL (reference sequence).

This clonotype has a handful of counts. The J gene is TRBJ1-1, the V gene TRBV5-1; the D gene is possibly TRBD1 (6 bases). Deletions cut 0 bases from V and 0 bases from J, with 12 bases between. CDR3 length: 16 residues. From germline, CDR1 is SGHRS and CDR2 YFSETQ. DNA for the CDR3: TGCGCCAGCAGCTTGGAACCGGGACACTTGAACACTGAAGCTTTCTTT. It yields the protein CASSLEPGHLNTEAFF.

V gene TRBV6-5 combines with J gene TRBJ1-4; TRBD1 might be the D (6 bases). V lost 6 bases and J lost 8, with 10 bases in between. The CDR3 totals 12 residues. The germline CDR1 and CDR2 sequences are MNHEY and SVGAGI. The CDR3 bases are TGTGCCAGCAGACAGGGTTTAGAAAAACTGTTTTTT. It encodes CASRQGLEKLFF.

This clonotype came up a few times. The chain joins TRBV6-5 to TRBJ2-1; TRBD1 aligns across 7 bases. In germline, CDR1 is MNHEY, CDR2 SVGAGI. With 5 bases clipped from V and 0 bases from J, the junction kept 7 bases outside the gene matches. There are 16 residues in the CDR3. The CDR3 loop reads CASSLQGHSSYNEQFF. Written as DNA, the CDR3 is TGTGCCAGCAGTCTACAGGGGCACAGCTCCTACAATGAGCAGTTCTTC.

This clonotype occurred a few times. The rearrangement uses TRBV28 and TRBJ2-3; 8 bases align to TRBD2. In germline, CDR1 is MDHEN, CDR2 SYDVKM. This CDR3 is 15 amino acids long. V shed 5 bases, J shed 3 bases, and the junction held 7 bases outside the gene matches. CDR3 bases: TGTGCCAGCAGTGTCGGGGGGGTGGGTACAGATACGCAGTATTTT. Amino acids: CASSVGGVGTDTQYF. The full variable domain, completed using reference TRBV28 and TRBJ2-3, is DVKVTQSSRYLVKRTGEKVFLECVQDMDHENMFWYRQDPGLGLRLIYFSYDVKMKEKGDIPEGYSVSREKKERFSLILESASTNQTSMYLCASSVGGVGTDTQYFGPGTRLTVL.

V usage is TRBV10-3 and J usage is TRBJ2-2; 9 bases are shared with TRBD1. V trimming: 4 bases; J trimming: 0 bases; junction bases outside the gene matches: 9. The CDR3 runs 18 residues. The germline V gene encodes CDR1 ENHRY and CDR2 SYGVKD. CDR3 amino acids: CAISAGTGMGANTGELFF. In DNA, the CDR3 is TGTGCCATCAGTGCCGGGACAGGGATGGGTGCGAACACCGGGGAGCTGTTTTTT.

This chain links TRBV29-1 with TRBJ2-7; 7 bases line up with TRBD1. V lost 7 bases, J lost 5 bases, and 14 bases stayed unmatched. Germline lookup yields CDR1 SQVTM and CDR2 ANQGSEA. The CDR3 sequence is 14 residues long. The CDR3 loop reads CSAGRLGGFDEQYF. The CDR3 coding sequence is TGCAGCGCCGGAAGGCTAGGGGGCTTCGACGAGCAGTACTTC.

This clonotype was seen a handful of times. The V call is TRBV28, the J call TRBJ2-7, with D possibly TRBD2 on 5 matching bases. Germline V gene data show CDR1 as MDHEN and CDR2 as SYDVKM. This CDR3 contains 12 residues. Trimming left V 2 bases short and J 6 bases short, with 8 bases between. CDR3 coding DNA: TGTGCCAGCAGTTTACTAGGGAGCGAGCAGTACTTC. It translates to CASSLLGSEQYF. The complete variable domain, with remaining parts taken from reference TRBV28 and TRBJ2-7, reads DVKVTQSSRYLVKRTGEKVFLECVQDMDHENMFWYRQDPGLGLRLIYFSYDVKMKEKGDIPEGYSVSREKKERFSLILESASTNQTSMYLCASSLLGSEQYFGPGTRLTVT.

The chain has TRBV4-2 and TRBJ1-1, with D hard to call. The V end lost 3 bases, the J end lost 1 base, and 9 bases lay between the germline ends. The CDR3 runs to 14 residues. The V gene's germline CDR1 is LGHNA and CDR2 YNFKEQ. The CDR3 DNA reads TGTGCCAGCAGCCAGCGACTGGAGAACACTGAAGCTTTCTTT. Protein: CASSQRLENTEAFF.

The CDR3 nucleotides read TGTGCCAGCAGCCTAACAGGGTTATCTGGCGAAAAACTGTTTTTT. Translated, it gives CASSLTGLSGEKLFF. The V gene is TRBV7-2, the J gene TRBJ1-4; D may be TRBD1 (6 bases). Germline-derived CDR1 and CDR2 are SGHTA and FQGNSA. Trimming removed 5 bases at V and 8 bases at J, with 18 bases between. The CDR3 runs 15 residues.

The chain employs TRBV6-2 or TRBV6-3 and TRBJ2-7; D remains ambiguous. Germline V lookup: CDR1 MNHEY, CDR2 SVGEGT. V shed 5 bases and J shed 3 bases, with 5 bases lying between them. This CDR3 is built from 11 residues. CDR3 amino acids: CASSQVYEQYF. CDR3 nucleotide sequence: TGTGCCAGCAGTCAGGTCTACGAGCAGTACTTC.

This clonotype was picked up a small number of times. This chain connects TRBV20-1 to TRBJ2-1, with D perhaps TRBD1 (5 bases). Germline loops: CDR1 DFQATT, CDR2 SNEGSKA (reference sequence). The length of the CDR3 is 13 residues. Trimming took 4 bases from V and 1 from J, leaving 8 bases between them. This CDR3 reads CSATRESYNEQFF. The CDR3 DNA reads as TGCAGTGCTACCAGGGAATCCTACAATGAGCAGTTCTTC.

This clonotype was seen only a few times. V is TRBV12-3 or TRBV12-4 and J is TRBJ2-1; D might be TRBD2 (6 bases). The CDR3 runs to 17 residues. Trimming stripped 7 bases from V and 1 base from J, with 20 bases between. The CDR3 region is CASKNPRGVDSYNEQFF. The CDR3 DNA is TGTGCCAGCAAAAACCCGCGGGGCGTAGATTCCTACAATGAGCAGTTCTTC.

J is TRBJ1-2 and V is TRBV6-6; TRBD1 matches 8 bases. CDR1 and CDR2 from the germline V gene are MNHNY and SVGAGI (reference sequence). The CDR3 consists of 13 residues. With V trimmed by 6 bases and J by 8 bases, 8 bases remained unmatched. The CDR3 coding sequence is TGTGCCAGCAGCCGGACAGGGATGGGCGGCTACACCTTC. It specifies CASSRTGMGGYTF.

This clonotype has only a few counts. The chain employs TRBV10-3 and TRBJ2-1; D call uncertain. Per germline, CDR1 ENHRY and CDR2 SYGVKD. The CDR3 consists of 13 residues. V was shortened by 4 bases and J by 5 bases, with 9 bases between the two germline ends. Here the CDR3 reads CAISVSDNNEQFF. The CDR3 nucleotides are TGTGCCATCAGTGTATCAGATAACAATGAGCAGTTCTTC.

Many counts were recorded for this clonotype. The chain employs TRBV5-1 and TRBJ2-1; the match to TRBD2 covers 8 bases. CDR3 length: 20 amino acids. CDR1 is SGHRS, CDR2 YFSETQ, per germline. Unmatched junction bases numbered 21, after V lost 3 bases and J lost 4 bases. CDR3 nucleotides: TGCGCCAGCAGCTCGCTACTAGCGGAGGGCCCCTCCGGAAGTTACAATGAGCAGTTCTTC. Translated, it gives CASSSLLAEGPSGSYNEQFF.

This clonotype appeared a few times. This rearrangement joins TRBV12-3 or TRBV12-4 to TRBJ2-7; D may be TRBD1 (5 bases). The CDR3 length is 13 residues. Deletions cut 5 bases from V and 3 bases from J, with 11 bases between. CDR3 region: CASSPDSFYEQYF. In nucleotides, the CDR3 is TGTGCCAGCAGTCCCGACAGTTTCTACGAGCAGTACTTC.

The V call is TRBV27, the J call TRBJ1-2; 7 bases are shared with TRBD1. Germline V CDR1 and CDR2: MNHEY, SMNVEV (reference sequence). Trimming cost V 3 bases and J 4 bases; bases outside gene matches: 14. The CDR3 has 17 residues. CDR3 amino acids: CASSFLLLGQVGYGYTF. For the CDR3, the DNA is TGTGCCAGCAGTTTTCTCCTCTTAGGACAGGTGGGCTATGGCTACACCTTC.

This clonotype has a count of ten or more. The chain recombines TRBV5-1 with TRBJ2-3; D is uncertain. The germline V gene has CDR1 SGHRS and CDR2 YFSETQ. Trimming pared 1 base from V and 2 bases from J, leaving 2 bases between. The CDR3 loop spans 12 amino acids. The CDR3 DNA sequence: TGCGCCAGCAGCTTGCACACAGATACGCAGTATTTT. Translation: CASSLHTDTQYF.

The CDR3 DNA reads TGCAGTGCTAGAGATTGGGCAGGCGGCAATCAGCCCCAGCATTTT. As protein: CSARDWAGGNQPQHF. The chain is built from TRBV20-1 and TRBJ1-5, with D hard to call. The CDR3 runs 15 residues. In germline, CDR1 is DFQATT, CDR2 SNEGSKA (reference sequence). The germline V and J ends were trimmed by 0 bases and 2 bases, with 11 bases remaining between them.

The chain has TRBV12-3 or TRBV12-4 and TRBJ2-1; 11 nucleotides align to TRBD2. This CDR3 region has 19 residues. After removal of 6 bases from V and 3 bases from J, the junction contained 16 bases not matched to a gene. Here the CDR3 reads CASSLLPGTSGPNYNEQFF. CDR3 in DNA: TGTGCCAGCAGCCTTCTCCCCGGGACTAGCGGCCCCAACTACAATGAGCAGTTCTTC.

The gene calls are TRBV5-1 and TRBJ2-4, with 9 nucleotides matching TRBD1. Germline values: CDR1 SGHRS, CDR2 YFSETQ. This CDR3 has 14 residues. Trimming cost V 5 bases and J 5 bases; bases outside gene matches: 5. CDR3 amino acids: CASRRQGVENIQYF. As DNA, the CDR3 is TGCGCCAGCAGACGACAGGGGGTAGAAAACATTCAGTACTTC.